A single sample is the source of the 2 T cell receptor beta chains below, sequenced in a study of blood T cell repertoires in COVID-19. TCRdb's table, derived via immunoSEQ multiplex PCR, lists solely in-frame clones and lacks some. The table records fewer than 450,000 clones, over 75% of them present only once. Source material: PBMCs or T cells enriched from blood (not recorded which). The receptors were gathered from a woman in her thirties or forties with acute COVID-19.

V usage is TRBV15 and J usage is TRBJ2-2, with a weak D call TRBD1 (6 bases). CDR3 size: 15 residues. The V end lost 2 bases, the J end lost 1 base, and 8 bases lay between the germline ends. Germline V gives CDR1 LNHNV, CDR2 YYDKDF (reference sequence). In nucleotides, the CDR3 is TGTGCCACCAGCAGAAGGACAGAGAACACCGGGGAGCTGTTTTTT. Translating it yields CATSRRTENTGELFF.

The chain links TRBV21-1 to TRBJ1-5. TRBV21-1 has pseudogene status. CDR3 size: 15 residues. The DNA for the CDR3 is TGTGCCAGCAGCAGCAACCCTCAACCCGGGCAGCCCCAGCATTTT. It codes for CASSSNPQPGQPQHF.